This T cell receptor (beta chain) was found in a study of CXCR3-negative and CXCR3-positive naive CD8 T cells. On this clonotype: Its antigen is unidentified.

Findings and limits, study-wide: Against CXCR3-negative naive cells, CXCR3-positive naive cells showed more hydrophobic TRB CDR3s.

The CDR3 is made up of 11 amino acids. CDR1 and CDR2 (germline): SQVTM, ANQGSEA. Via 5' RACE with UMI labels, TRB cDNA libraries were prepared. TCRdb reprocessed the 5' RACE reads and keeps a single row for each CDR3 protein, giving no DNA. The sample table sets out about 70,000 distinct CDR3 sequences. This clonotype was obtained from a human donor in good health. Some clones in this sample may be carry-over from other donors' samples. The gene calls are TRBV29-1 and TRBJ1-2; TCRdb's assignment of TRBD1 cannot be checked, as there is no DNA. The sample was naive CXCR3+ CD8+ T cells from blood. Subset specified: CD45RO-CCR7+CD27+CD95- naive CD8+ T cells expressing CXCR3 (TNR3+). The CDR3 spells CSVPRGAGYTF.